This T cell receptor beta chain was identified in a study of shared clonotypes between healthy human individuals (dated by TCRdb to about 2020). Looking at the study overall: The cohort included three men and two women between 18 and 49 years of age. For each donor, three plates each were used for CD4 naive and CD4 memory, two plates were used for CD8 naive, and one plate was used for CD8 memory. The study deeply sequenced blood TCR repertoires of about 5 healthy adults to estimate repertoire size and the extent of clonotype sharing between individuals. Libraries were prepared and TCR repertoires were sequenced by different laboratories using diverse techniques, in order to increase sequencing depth and limit assay-specific biases. Per donor, leukapheresis produced somewhere between about 0.85 and 9.5 billion PBMCs. Broader findings and caveats from the paper: Higher generation probabilities were observed for clonotypes shared by all four sorted-subset donors than for non-shared clonotypes. Rarefaction of sorted-subset datasets indicated incomplete sequencing despite the large sequencing depth. When several donors were compared, the shared fraction of clonotypes was about 5.4% for naive CD4, roughly 3.3% for naive CD8, about 2.5% for memory CD4, and 0.4% for memory CD8. Larger estimated clonotype richness was generally found for naive subsets than for memory subsets. The small number of donors limited the genetic and exposure-history diversity represented. Pairwise subsampling indicated that sequencing depth was expected to affect the degree of clonotype sharing among donors. Sampling was limited to blood, and TCR repertoires in tissue likely differ from TCR repertoires in blood.

The CDR3 holds 18 amino acids from the cysteine to the phenylalanine. The only DNA kept is the CDR3, 54 bases in frame from the first base. The germline V gene (reference sequence) specifies SEHNR as CDR1 and FQNEAQ as CDR2. Germline trimming amounts to 1 base on V and 3 bases on J, with 12 as the count of junction bases outside the gene matches. CD8 naive samples consisted of CD45RO-negative cells that were positively selected for CCR7, yielding a CD45RA+CCR7+ population without TemRA cells. Donors were healthy HIV-negative adults with no recently reported acute infections or vaccinations. Every donor was a Caucasian adult residing in Nashville, Tennessee, USA. After blood collection by leukapheresis, PBMCs were isolated using Ficoll-Histopaque density gradient centrifugation and then cryopreserved in the vapor phase of liquid nitrogen. Analytical flow cytometry was used to check the purity and quantity of every magnetically sorted T cell population. Each sorted fraction had its genomic DNA isolated and then quantified by UV absorbance on a Nanodrop 2000c.

TCR CDR3 regions were amplified from genomic DNA by multiplex PCR using the deep immunoSEQ assay. Extracted genomic DNA from each cell subset was distributed evenly across all wells of several immunoSEQ 96-well plates, and each plate was treated as a replicate. For sorted subsets, 200 to 250 ng of genomic DNA, equivalent to some 30,000 T cell genomes, went into each replicate PCR. Purified libraries were measured with a Qubit 3.0 fluorometer, size-checked on a Bioanalyzer 2100, and measured again with the KAPA Library Quantification kit. Each immunoSEQ 96-well plate was sequenced on its own single-read 150-cycle Illumina NextSeq 550 flow cell. In the authors' own workflow: Because the immunoSEQ output included only junctional sequences and no quality scores, the filtering could not be the same as the filtering used for full-length reads. To assign V/J genes and CDR3, sequences were annotated against IMGT germline references using PyIR, a Python wrapper for IgBLAST v1.9. Reads were filtered out if the reads had weak V/J assignments (E-value above 1e-6), no CDR3, stop codons, out-of-frame junctions, or ambiguous translated residues. V3J clonotypes were defined as sequences sharing an identical inferred V gene, J gene, and CDR3 amino acid sequence. The percentage overlap between two repertoires was calculated by dividing the number of shared unique clonotypes by the size of the smaller repertoire. Three approaches were used to assess repertoire richness: RTK rarefaction, the Chao1 estimator, and Recon v2.1 estimates of unobserved clonotypes. OLGA was used to compute generation probabilities for all TCRbeta clonotypes that the gDNA method yielded from a few donors. Entries here come from immuneACCESS through TCRdb and include only in-frame sequences with V and J called. Some clones fail to appear in such tables; in the studies checked, an unresolved V gene covers under half of the shortfall, and the cause of the remainder is unknown. The D gene and trimming were derived from the DNA, and the V and J assignments and clone size from that table. The sample table records a few million clones; just over 90% of these occur just once. The ten largest make up around 1.7% of the sample.

Regarding this clone: The antigen it recognizes is unknown. Per-base quality was not reported, and no clone a single base away is much larger than it.

The chain was built from TRBV7-9 and TRBJ2-1, with 7 central nucleotides matching TRBD2. The sequenced sample consisted of naive CD8+ T cells from PBMCs. The sample's cell subset or site label is to be understood as: CD45RA+CCR7+. The TCR sequence derives from a man aged 18 to 35 in good health. Some clones in this sample may be carry-over from other donors' samples. The sequenced DNA: TGTGCCAGCAGCTTAGAGGTTGGGCGGGAGACGCTCTACAATGAGCAGTTCTTC. Protein translation: CASSLEVGRETLYNEQFF.